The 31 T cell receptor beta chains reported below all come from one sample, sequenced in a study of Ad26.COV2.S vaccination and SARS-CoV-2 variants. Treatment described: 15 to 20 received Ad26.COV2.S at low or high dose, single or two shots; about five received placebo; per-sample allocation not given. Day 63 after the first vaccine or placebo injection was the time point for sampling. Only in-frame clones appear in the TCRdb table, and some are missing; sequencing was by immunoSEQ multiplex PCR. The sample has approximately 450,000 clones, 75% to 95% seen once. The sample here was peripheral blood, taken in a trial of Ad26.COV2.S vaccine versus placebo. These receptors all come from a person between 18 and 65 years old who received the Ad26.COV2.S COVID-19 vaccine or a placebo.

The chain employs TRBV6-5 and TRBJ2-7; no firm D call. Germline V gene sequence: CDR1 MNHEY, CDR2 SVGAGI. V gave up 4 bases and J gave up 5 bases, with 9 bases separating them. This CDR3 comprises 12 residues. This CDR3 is CASSSPVDEQYF. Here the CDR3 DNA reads TGTGCCAGCAGTTCCCCGGTAGACGAGCAGTACTTC.

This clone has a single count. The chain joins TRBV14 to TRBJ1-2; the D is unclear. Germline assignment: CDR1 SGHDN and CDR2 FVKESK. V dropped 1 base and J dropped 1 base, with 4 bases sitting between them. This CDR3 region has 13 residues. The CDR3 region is CASSQVLNYGYTF. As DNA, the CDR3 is TGTGCCAGCAGCCAAGTTCTTAACTATGGCTACACCTTC. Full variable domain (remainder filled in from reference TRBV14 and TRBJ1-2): EAGVTQFPSHSVIEKGQTVTLRCDPISGHDNLYWYRRVMGKEIKFLLHFVKESKQDESGMPNNRFLAERTGGTYSTLKVQPAELEDSGVYFCASSQVLNYGYTFGSGTRLTVV.

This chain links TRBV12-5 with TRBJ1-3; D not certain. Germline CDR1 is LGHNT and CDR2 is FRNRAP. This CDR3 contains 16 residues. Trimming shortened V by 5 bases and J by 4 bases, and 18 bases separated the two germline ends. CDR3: CASGPREGAKGNTIYF. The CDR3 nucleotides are TGTGCTAGTGGTCCGAGAGAGGGAGCGAAAGGAAACACCATATATTTT.

The CDR3 sequence: CASSIRAYSNQPQHF. Here the CDR3 DNA reads TGTGCCAGTAGTATAAGGGCATATAGCAATCAGCCCCAGCATTTT. The chain recombines TRBV19 with TRBJ1-5, with D unresolved. This CDR3 region has 15 residues. The V gene's germline CDR1 is LNHDA and CDR2 SQIVND (reference sequence). Trimming took 2 bases from V and 0 from J, leaving 8 bases between them.

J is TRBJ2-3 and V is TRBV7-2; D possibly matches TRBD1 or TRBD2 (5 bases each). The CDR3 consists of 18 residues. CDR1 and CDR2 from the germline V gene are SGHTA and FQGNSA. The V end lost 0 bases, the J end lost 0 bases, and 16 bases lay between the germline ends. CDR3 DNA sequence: TGTGCCAGCAGCTTAGCCCCTTCCTGGGGCGGGAGCACAGATACGCAGTATTTT. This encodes CASSLAPSWGGSTDTQYF.

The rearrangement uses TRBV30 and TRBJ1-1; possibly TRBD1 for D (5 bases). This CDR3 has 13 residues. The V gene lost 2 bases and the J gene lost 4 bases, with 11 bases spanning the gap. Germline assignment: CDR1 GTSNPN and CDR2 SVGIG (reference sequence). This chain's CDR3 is CAWSMGGSTEAFF. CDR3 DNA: TGTGCCTGGAGTATGGGGGGGAGCACTGAAGCTTTCTTT. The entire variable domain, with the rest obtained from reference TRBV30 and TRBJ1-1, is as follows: SQTIHQWPATLVQPVGSPLSLECTVEGTSNPNLYWYRQAAGRGLQLLFYSVGIGQISSEVPQNLSASRPQDRQFILSSKKLLLSDSGFYLCAWSMGGSTEAFFGQGTRLTVV.

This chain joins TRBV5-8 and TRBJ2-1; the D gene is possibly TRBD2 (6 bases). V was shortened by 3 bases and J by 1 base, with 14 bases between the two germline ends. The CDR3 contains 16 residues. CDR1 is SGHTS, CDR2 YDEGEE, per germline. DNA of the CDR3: TGTGCCAGCAGCTGGCCCGGGACTCAGTCCTACAATGAGCAGTTCTTC. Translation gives CASSWPGTQSYNEQFF. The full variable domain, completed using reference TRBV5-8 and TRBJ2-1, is EAGVTQSPTHLIKTRGQQATLRCSPISGHTSVYWYQQALGLGLQFLLWYDEGEERNRGNFPPRFSGRQFPNYSSELNVNALELEDSALYLCASSWPGTQSYNEQFFGPGTRLTVL.

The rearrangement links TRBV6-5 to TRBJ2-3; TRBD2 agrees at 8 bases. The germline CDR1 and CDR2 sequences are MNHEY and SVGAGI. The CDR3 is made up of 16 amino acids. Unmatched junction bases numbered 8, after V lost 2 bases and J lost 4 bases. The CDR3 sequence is CASSYGAGGLADTQYF. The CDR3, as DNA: TGTGCCAGCAGTTACGGGGCGGGAGGTTTAGCAGATACGCAGTATTTT.

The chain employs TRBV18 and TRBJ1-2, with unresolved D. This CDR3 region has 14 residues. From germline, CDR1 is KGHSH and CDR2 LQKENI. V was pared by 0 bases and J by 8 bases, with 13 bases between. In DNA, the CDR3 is TGTGCCAGCTCACCACCGAGTGGGGTTGGAGGCTACACCTTC. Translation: CASSPPSGVGGYTF. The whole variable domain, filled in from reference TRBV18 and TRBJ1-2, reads NAGVMQNPRHLVRRRGQEARLRCSPMKGHSHVYWYRQLPEEGLKFMVYLQKENIIDESGMPKERFSAEFPKEGPSILRIQQVVRGDSAAYFCASSPPSGVGGYTFGSGTRLTVV.

The CDR3 DNA sequence: TGCGCCAGCAGCGTAGCGATGGAAACAGATACGCAGTATTTT. It yields the protein CASSVAMETDTQYF. The chain links TRBV5-1 to TRBJ2-3; weak D call: TRBD2 (5 bases). This CDR3 is built from 14 residues. The V and J ends lost 4 bases and 3 bases respectively, with 12 bases between them. The germline V gene has CDR1 SGHRS and CDR2 YFSETQ.

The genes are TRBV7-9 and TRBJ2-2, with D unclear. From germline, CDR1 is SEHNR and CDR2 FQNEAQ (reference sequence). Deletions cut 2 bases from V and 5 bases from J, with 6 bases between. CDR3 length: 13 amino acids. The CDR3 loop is CASSLPQTGELFF. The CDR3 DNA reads TGTGCCAGCAGCTTACCCCAGACCGGGGAGCTGTTTTTT.

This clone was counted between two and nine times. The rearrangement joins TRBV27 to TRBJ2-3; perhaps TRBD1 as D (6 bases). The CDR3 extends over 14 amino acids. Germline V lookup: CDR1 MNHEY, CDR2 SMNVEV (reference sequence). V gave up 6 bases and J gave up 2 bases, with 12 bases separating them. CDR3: CASRKGQYTDTQYF. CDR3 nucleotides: TGTGCCAGCAGAAAAGGACAGTACACAGATACGCAGTATTTT.

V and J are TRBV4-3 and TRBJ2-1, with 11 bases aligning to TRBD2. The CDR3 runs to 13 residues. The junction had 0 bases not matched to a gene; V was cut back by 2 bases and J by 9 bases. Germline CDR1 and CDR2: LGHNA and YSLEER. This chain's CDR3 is CASSQLAGGEQFF. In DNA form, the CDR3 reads TGCGCCAGCAGCCAACTAGCGGGAGGTGAGCAGTTCTTC.

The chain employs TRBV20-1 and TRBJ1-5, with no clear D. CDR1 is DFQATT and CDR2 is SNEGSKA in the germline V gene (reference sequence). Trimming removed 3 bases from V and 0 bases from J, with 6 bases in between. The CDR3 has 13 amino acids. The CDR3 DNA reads TGCAGTGCTAGTCTGTATAGCAATCAGCCCCAGCATTTT. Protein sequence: CSASLYSNQPQHF.

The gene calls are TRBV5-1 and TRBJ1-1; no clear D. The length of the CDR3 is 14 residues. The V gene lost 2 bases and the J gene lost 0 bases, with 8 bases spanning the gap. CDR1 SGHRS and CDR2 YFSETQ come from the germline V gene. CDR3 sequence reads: CASSFNGMNTEAFF. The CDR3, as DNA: TGCGCCAGCAGCTTTAACGGGATGAACACTGAAGCTTTCTTT.

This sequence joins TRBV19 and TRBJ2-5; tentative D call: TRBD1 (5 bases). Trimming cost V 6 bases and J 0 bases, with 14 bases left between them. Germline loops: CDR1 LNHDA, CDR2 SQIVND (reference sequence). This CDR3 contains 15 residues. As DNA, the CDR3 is TGTGCCAGTAGCCTAGGGGCTCGGTACCAAGAGACCCAGTACTTC. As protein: CASSLGARYQETQYF.

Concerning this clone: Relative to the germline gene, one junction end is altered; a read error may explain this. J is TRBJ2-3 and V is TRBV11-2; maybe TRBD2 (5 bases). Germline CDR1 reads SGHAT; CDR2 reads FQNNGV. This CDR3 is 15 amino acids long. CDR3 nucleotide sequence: TGTGCCAGCAGCTTAAATAGCGTCAGCACGGATACGCAGTATTTT. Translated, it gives CASSLNSVSTDTQYF.

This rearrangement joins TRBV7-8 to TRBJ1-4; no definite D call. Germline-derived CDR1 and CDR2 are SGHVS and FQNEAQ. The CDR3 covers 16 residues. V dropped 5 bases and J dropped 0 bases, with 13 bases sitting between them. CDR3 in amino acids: CASSARATATNEKLFF. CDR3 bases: TGTGCCAGCAGCGCCCGAGCGACGGCAACTAATGAAAAACTGTTTTTT.

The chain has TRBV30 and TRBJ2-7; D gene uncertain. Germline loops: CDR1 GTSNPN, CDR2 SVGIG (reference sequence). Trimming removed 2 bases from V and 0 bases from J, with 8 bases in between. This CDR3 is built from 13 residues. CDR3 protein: CAWSFRSSYEQYF. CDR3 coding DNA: TGTGCCTGGAGTTTTCGGAGCTCCTACGAGCAGTACTTC.

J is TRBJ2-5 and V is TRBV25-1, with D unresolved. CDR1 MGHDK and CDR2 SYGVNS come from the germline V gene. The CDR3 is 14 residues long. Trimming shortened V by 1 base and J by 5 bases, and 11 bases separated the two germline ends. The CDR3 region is CASSEFRVGETQYF. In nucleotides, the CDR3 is TGTGCCAGCAGTGAATTTAGGGTGGGGGAGACCCAGTACTTC.

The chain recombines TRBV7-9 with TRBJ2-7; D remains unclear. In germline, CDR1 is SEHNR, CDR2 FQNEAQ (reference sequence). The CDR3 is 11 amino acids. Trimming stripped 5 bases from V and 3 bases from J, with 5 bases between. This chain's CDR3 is CASSPNYEQYF. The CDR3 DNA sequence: TGTGCCAGCAGCCCCAACTACGAGCAGTACTTC. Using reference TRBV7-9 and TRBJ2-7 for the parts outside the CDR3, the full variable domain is DTGVSQNPRHKITKRGQNVTFRCDPISEHNRLYWYRQTLGQGPEFLTYFQNEAQLEKSRLLSDRFSAERPKGSFSTLEIQRTEQGDSAMYLCASSPNYEQYFGPGTRLTVT.

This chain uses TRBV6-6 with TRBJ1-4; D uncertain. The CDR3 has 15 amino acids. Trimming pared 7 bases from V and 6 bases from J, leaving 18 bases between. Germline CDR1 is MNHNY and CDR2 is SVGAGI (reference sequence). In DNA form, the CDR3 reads TGTGCCAGCACCCCCCGGGCCCAACCTCATGAAAAACTGTTTTTT. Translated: CASTPRAQPHEKLFF.

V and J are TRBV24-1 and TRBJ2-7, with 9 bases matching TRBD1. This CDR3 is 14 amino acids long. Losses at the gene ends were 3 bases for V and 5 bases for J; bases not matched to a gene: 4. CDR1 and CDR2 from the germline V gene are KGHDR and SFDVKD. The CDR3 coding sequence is TGTGCCACCAGTGATGGACAGGGGAGGGACGAGCAGTACTTC. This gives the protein CATSDGQGRDEQYF.

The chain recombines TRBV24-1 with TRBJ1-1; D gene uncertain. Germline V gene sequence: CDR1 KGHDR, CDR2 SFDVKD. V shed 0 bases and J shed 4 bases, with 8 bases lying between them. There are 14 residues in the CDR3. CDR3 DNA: TGTGCCACCAGTGATTTGTTGGGTTCCACTGAAGCTTTCTTT. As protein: CATSDLLGSTEAFF.

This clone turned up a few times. This CDR3 is CASSPHGGRTEAFF. CDR3 nucleotide sequence: TGTGCCAGCAGCCCACACGGGGGGCGGACTGAAGCTTTCTTT. The chain recombines TRBV7-6 with TRBJ1-1; D perhaps matches TRBD1 (6 bases). CDR1 SGHVS and CDR2 FNYEAQ come from the germline V gene. With 5 bases removed from V and 5 bases from J, the gap between germline ends came to 15 bases. The CDR3 has 14 residues. The full variable domain, its missing parts supplied by reference TRBV7-6 and TRBJ1-1, is GAGVSQSPRYKVTKRGQDVALRCDPISGHVSLYWYRQALGQGPEFLTYFNYEAQQDKSGLPNDRFSAERPEGSISTLTIQRTEQRDSAMYRCASSPHGGRTEAFFGQGTRLTVV.

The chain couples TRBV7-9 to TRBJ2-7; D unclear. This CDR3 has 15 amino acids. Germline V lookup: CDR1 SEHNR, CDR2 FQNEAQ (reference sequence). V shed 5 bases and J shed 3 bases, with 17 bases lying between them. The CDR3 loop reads CASSLGSAPFYEQYF. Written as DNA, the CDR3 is TGTGCCAGCAGCCTAGGATCCGCTCCGTTCTACGAGCAGTACTTC.

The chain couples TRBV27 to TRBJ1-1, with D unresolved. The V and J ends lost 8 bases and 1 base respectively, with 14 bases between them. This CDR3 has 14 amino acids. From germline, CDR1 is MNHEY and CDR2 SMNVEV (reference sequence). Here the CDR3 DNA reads TGTGCCAGCGCAAAGACCTATTCGAACACTGAAGCTTTCTTT. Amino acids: CASAKTYSNTEAFF.

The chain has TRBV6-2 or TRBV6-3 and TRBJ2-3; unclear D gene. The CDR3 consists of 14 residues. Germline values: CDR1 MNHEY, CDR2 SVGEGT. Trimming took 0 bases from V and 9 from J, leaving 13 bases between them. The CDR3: CASSYSEYEHTQYF. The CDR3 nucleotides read TGTGCCAGCAGTTACTCTGAGTACGAGCACACGCAGTATTTT.

The CDR3 loop reads CASSPPTGVPYGYTF. CDR3 in DNA: TGTGCCAGCAGCCCACCGACAGGCGTCCCATACGGCTACACCTTC. This chain connects TRBV9 to TRBJ1-2; a possible D gene is TRBD1 (6 bases). CDR3 length: 15 amino acids. CDR1 SGDLS and CDR2 YYNGEE come from the germline V gene. V lost 4 bases and J 8 bases, leaving 21 bases between the germline ends. The full variable domain, rest sourced from reference TRBV9 and TRBJ1-2, is DSGVTQTPKHLITATGQRVTLRCSPRSGDLSVYWYQQSLDQGLQFLIQYYNGEERAKGNILERFSAQQFPDLHSELNLSSLELGDSALYFCASSPPTGVPYGYTFGSGTRLTVV.

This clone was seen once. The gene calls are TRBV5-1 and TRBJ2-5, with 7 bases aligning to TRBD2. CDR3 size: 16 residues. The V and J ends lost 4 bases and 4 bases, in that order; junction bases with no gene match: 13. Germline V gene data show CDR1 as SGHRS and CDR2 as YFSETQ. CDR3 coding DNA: TGCGCCAGCAGCATTCCTAGCGGTTCGAAGGGAGAGACCCAGTACTTC. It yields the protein CASSIPSGSKGETQYF.

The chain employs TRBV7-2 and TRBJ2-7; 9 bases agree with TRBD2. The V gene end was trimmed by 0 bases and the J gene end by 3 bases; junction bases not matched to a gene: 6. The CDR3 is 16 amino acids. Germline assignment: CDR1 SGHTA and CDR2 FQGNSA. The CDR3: CASSLARRLAVYEQYF. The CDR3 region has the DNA TGTGCCAGCAGCTTAGCGAGGCGACTAGCGGTCTACGAGCAGTACTTC.